Each of the 8 T cell receptor beta chains below was sequenced from the same sample in a study of early T cells in non-severe SARS-CoV-2 infection. MiXCR was run by TCRdb on the 5' RACE reads, yielding one entry per CDR3 protein. Of about 20,000 distinct CDR3 sequences listed, around 5.9% are singletons. Sequencing was carried out using whole blood. These receptors were taken from an adult who was a healthcare worker with PCR-confirmed SARS-CoV-2 infection or an uninfected control (not recorded which).

This clonotype was observed once. A read error may be the cause here, since a much bigger clone is one base away. The V gene is TRBV11-1, the J gene TRBJ2-7; 7 bases line up with TRBD1. Trimming cost V 4 bases and J 5 bases; bases outside gene matches: 8. Germline values: CDR1 SGHAT, CDR2 FQDESV (reference sequence). CDR3 size: 14 residues. CDR3 nucleotide sequence: TGTGCCAGCAGCTCCGGACAGGAGATCAACGAGCAGTACTTC. Amino acid sequence: CASSSGQEINEQYF.

This chain links TRBV20-1 with TRBJ2-7; 12 nucleotides agree with TRBD2. The CDR3 runs 14 residues. The V gene's germline CDR1 is DFQATT and CDR2 SNEGSKA (reference sequence). V shed 2 bases and J 2 bases; nucleotides not matched to a gene: 1. The CDR3 nucleotides are TGCAGTGCTAGACTAGCGGGAGGGGCCTACGAGCAGTACTTC. This sequence encodes CSARLAGGAYEQYF.

Only a few counts were recorded for this clonotype. The chain combines TRBV20-1 with TRBJ1-3, with 9 bases aligning to TRBD1. V shed 6 bases, J shed 4 bases, and the junction held 7 bases outside the gene matches. The CDR3 is 14 residues long. Per germline, CDR1 DFQATT and CDR2 SNEGSKA (reference sequence). As DNA, the CDR3 is TGCAGTGCCCTCAGGACAGGGGTAGGAAACACCATATATTTT. As protein: CSALRTGVGNTIYF.

This clonotype has a count of ten or more. V and J are TRBV11-2 and TRBJ1-1; D gene ambiguous. V shed 5 bases and J shed 1 base, with 11 bases lying between them. This CDR3 is built from 14 residues. Per germline, CDR1 SGHAT and CDR2 FQNNGV. CDR3 nucleotides: TGTGCCAGCAGCACCAGTCCAGGGAACACTGAAGCTTTCTTT. It yields the protein CASSTSPGNTEAFF. Supplemented by reference TRBV11-2 and TRBJ1-1, the full variable domain reads EAGVAQSPRYKIIEKRQSVAFWCNPISGHATLYWYQQILGQGPKLLIQFQNNGVVDDSQLPKDRFSAERLKGVDSTLKIQPAKLEDSAVYLCASSTSPGNTEAFFGQGTRLTVV.

This clonotype showed up many times. The V gene is TRBV28, the J gene TRBJ1-1, with D possibly being TRBD1 (6 bases). Germline loops: CDR1 MDHEN, CDR2 SYDVKM. CDR3 length equals 18 residues. Trimming removed 2 bases from V and 1 base from J, with 20 bases in between. CDR3: CASSLVGGAAWENTEAFF. As DNA, the CDR3 is TGTGCCAGCAGTTTAGTTGGGGGGGCGGCATGGGAGAACACTGAAGCTTTCTTT.

This clonotype was picked up many times. The chain carries TRBV10-2 and TRBJ2-1; a possible D gene is TRBD2 (6 bases). The CDR3 runs 16 residues. V lost 0 bases and J lost 1, with 10 bases in between. Per the germline V gene, CDR1 is WSHSY and CDR2 is SAAADI. As DNA, the CDR3 is TGCGCCAGCAGTGAGTCTGGAGGGTGGTCCTACAATGAGCAGTTCTTC. This encodes CASSESGGWSYNEQFF.

This chain joins TRBV5-1 and TRBJ2-3; D is possibly TRBD1 (6 bases). The CDR3 spans 14 residues. The V gene lost 5 bases and the J gene lost 0 bases, with 10 bases spanning the gap. Looked up from germline, CDR1 is SGHRS and CDR2 is YFSETQ. The CDR3 is CASSRTASTDTQYF. For the CDR3, the DNA is TGCGCCAGCAGTAGGACAGCTAGCACAGATACGCAGTATTTT.

This clonotype was seen ten or more times. The gene calls are TRBV4-1 and TRBJ2-1; D remains unclear. The CDR3 runs 14 residues. V was shortened by 0 bases and J by 8 bases, with 11 bases between the two germline ends. Per the germline V gene, CDR1 is MGHRA and CDR2 is YSYEKL. The CDR3 spells CASSQERWIDEQFF. CDR3 in DNA: TGCGCCAGCAGCCAAGAACGCTGGATCGATGAGCAGTTCTTC.